This T cell receptor beta chain emerged from a study of blood T cell repertoires in COVID-19. Study details: Material from acute and convalescent COVID-19 was sourced from the United States, Italy and Spain. The analysed material was cDNA or gDNA that came from T cells, B-cell-depleted T cells, or PBMCs.

Per the authors' pipeline: By means of reference gene primer amplification, nucleated cell counts were estimated. Using immunoSEQ multiplex PCR, the repertoire was profiled, and TCRdb retains in-frame clones only, with some absent. D and trimming were read from the DNA, whereas the V and J calls and clone size are those reported in that table. The sample holds 85,000 to 120,000 clones; 70% to 80% are singletons and the top ten take 0.8% to 1%. This TCR came from a human donor with acute or convalescent COVID-19. The donor label of this sample is uncertain. The sample was peripheral blood.

The CDR3 sequence is CASSLGQGYDSPLHF. CDR3 bases: TGTGCCAGCAGCCTGGGGCAGGGTTACGATTCACCCCTCCACTTT. This chain links TRBV27 with TRBJ1-6; perhaps TRBD1 as D (5 bases). The germline V and J ends were trimmed by 6 bases and 8 bases, with 17 bases remaining between them. The CDR3 length is 15 residues. The germline V gene encodes CDR1 MNHEY and CDR2 SMNVEV (reference sequence).